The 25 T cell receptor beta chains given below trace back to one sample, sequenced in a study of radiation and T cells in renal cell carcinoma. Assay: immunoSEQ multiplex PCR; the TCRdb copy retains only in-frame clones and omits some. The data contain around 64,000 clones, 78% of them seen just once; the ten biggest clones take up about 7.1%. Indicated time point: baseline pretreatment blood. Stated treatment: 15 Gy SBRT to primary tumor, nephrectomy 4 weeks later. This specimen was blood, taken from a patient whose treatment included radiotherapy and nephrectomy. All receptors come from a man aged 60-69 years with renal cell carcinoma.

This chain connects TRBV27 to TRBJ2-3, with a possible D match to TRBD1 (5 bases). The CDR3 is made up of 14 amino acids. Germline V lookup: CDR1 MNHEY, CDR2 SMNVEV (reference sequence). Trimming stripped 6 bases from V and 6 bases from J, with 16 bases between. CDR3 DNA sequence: TGTGCCAGCAGGAAACAGGTGTCTAGGGATACGCAGTATTTT. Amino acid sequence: CASRKQVSRDTQYF.

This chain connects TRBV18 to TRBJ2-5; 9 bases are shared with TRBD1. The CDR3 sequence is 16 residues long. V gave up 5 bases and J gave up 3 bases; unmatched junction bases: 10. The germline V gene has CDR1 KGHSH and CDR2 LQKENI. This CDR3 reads CASSAFTGGGEETQYF. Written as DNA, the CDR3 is TGTGCCAGCTCAGCATTCACAGGGGGCGGTGAAGAGACCCAGTACTTC.

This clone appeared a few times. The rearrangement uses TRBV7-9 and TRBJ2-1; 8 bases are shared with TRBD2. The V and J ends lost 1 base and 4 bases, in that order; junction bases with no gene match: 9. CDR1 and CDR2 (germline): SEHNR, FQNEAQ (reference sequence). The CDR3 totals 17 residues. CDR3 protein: CASSLGSFGGAYNEQFF. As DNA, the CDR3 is TGTGCCAGCAGCTTAGGTTCTTTCGGGGGGGCGTACAATGAGCAGTTCTTC.

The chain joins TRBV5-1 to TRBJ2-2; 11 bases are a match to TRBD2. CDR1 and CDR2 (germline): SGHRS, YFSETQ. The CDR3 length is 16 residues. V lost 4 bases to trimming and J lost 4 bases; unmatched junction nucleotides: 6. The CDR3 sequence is CASSTLAGDRTGELFF. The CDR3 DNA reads TGCGCCAGCAGCACACTAGCGGGAGACCGCACCGGGGAGCTGTTTTTT.

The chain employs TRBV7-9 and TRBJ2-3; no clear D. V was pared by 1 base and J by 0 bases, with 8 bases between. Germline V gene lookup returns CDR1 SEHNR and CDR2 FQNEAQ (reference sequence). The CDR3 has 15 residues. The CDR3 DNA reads TGTGCCAGCAGCTTAGTAGCAGCTAGCACAGATACGCAGTATTTT. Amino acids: CASSLVAASTDTQYF.

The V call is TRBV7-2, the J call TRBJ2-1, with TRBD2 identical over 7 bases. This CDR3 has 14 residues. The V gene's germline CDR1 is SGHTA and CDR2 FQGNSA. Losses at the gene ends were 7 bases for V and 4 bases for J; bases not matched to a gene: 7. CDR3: CASKAGQDYNEQFF. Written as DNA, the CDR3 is TGTGCCAGCAAAGCGGGGCAAGATTACAATGAGCAGTTCTTC.

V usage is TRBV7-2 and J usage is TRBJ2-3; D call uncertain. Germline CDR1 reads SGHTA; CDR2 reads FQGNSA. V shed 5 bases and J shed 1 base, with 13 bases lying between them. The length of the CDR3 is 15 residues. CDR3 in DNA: TGTGCCAGCAGCCCACAGCTCTTGCGCACAGATACGCAGTATTTT. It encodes CASSPQLLRTDTQYF.

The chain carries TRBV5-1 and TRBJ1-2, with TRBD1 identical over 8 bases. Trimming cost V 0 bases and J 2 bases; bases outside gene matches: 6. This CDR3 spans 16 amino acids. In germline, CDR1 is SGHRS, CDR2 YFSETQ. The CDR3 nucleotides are TGCGCCAGCAGCTTGGATGTCGGACAGGGAAACTATGGCTACACCTTC. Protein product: CASSLDVGQGNYGYTF.

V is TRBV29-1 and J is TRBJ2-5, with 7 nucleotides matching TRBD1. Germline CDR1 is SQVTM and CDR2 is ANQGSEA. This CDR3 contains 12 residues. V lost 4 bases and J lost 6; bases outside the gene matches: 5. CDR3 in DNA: TGCAGCGTTGCCCAGGGGGTGAAGACCCAGTACTTC. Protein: CSVAQGVKTQYF.

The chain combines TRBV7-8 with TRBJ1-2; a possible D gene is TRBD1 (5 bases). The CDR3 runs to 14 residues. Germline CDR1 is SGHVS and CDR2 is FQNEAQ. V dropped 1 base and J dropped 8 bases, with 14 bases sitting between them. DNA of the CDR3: TGTGCCAGCAGCTTAGGCAGGTGGGAGGGGGGCTACACCTTC. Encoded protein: CASSLGRWEGGYTF.

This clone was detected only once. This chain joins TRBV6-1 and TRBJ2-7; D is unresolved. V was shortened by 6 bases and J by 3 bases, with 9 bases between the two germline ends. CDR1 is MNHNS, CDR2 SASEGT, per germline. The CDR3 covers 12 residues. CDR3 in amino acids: CASSLINYEQYF. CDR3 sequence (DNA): TGTGCCAGCAGCCTAATAAACTACGAGCAGTACTTC.

In nucleotides, the CDR3 is TGTGCCAGCTCACCAGGGGTCACTGAAGCTTTCTTT. Amino acid sequence: CASSPGVTEAFF. V and J are TRBV18 and TRBJ1-1; D unclear. Trimming took 2 bases from V and 4 from J, leaving 5 bases between them. The germline gives CDR1 KGHSH, CDR2 LQKENI. This CDR3 has 12 residues.

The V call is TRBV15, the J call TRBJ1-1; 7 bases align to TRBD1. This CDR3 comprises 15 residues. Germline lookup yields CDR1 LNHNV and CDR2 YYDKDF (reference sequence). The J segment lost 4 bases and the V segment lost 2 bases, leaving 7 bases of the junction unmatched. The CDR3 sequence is CATSRLGGSGTEAFF. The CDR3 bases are TGTGCCACCAGCAGATTAGGGGGCTCAGGCACTGAAGCTTTCTTT.

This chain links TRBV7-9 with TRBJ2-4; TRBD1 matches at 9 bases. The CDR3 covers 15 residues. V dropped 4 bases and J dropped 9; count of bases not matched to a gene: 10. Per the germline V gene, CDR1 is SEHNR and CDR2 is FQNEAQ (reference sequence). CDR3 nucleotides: TGTGCCAGCAGCTCGTACCACAGGGGGCTTGTCATTCAGTACTTC. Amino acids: CASSSYHRGLVIQYF.

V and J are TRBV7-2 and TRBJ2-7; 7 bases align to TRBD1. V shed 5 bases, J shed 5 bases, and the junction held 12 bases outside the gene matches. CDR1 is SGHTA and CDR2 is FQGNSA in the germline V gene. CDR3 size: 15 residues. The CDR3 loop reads CASSGLRDSLDEQYF. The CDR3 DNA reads TGTGCCAGCAGCGGGCTCCGGGACAGTCTCGACGAGCAGTACTTC.

CDR3 nucleotides: TGTGCCACCAGCAGAACGCCCGGGACAACCGGAGAGACCCAGTACTTC. Its protein product is CATSRTPGTTGETQYF. The chain carries TRBV15 and TRBJ2-5, with a tentative D call TRBD1 (6 bases). Germline loops: CDR1 LNHNV, CDR2 YYDKDF (reference sequence). CDR3 length equals 16 residues. V was pared by 2 bases and J by 4 bases, with 17 bases between.

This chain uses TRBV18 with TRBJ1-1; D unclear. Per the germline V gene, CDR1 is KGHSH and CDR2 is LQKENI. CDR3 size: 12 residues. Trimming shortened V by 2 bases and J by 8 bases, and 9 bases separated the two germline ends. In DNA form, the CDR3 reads TGTGCCAGCTCACCAGGGGAGGGAGAAGCTTTCTTT. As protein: CASSPGEGEAFF.

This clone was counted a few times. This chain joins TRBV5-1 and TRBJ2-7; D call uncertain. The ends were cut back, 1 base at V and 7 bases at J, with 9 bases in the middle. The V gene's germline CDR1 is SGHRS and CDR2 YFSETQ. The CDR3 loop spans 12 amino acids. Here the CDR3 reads CASSLPGEEQYF. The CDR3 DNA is TGCGCCAGCAGCTTGCCAGGAGAGGAGCAGTACTTC.

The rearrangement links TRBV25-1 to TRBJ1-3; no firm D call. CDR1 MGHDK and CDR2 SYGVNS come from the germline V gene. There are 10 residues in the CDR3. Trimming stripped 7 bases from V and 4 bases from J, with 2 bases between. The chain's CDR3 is CASKGNTIYF. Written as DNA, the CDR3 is TGTGCCAGCAAAGGAAACACCATATATTTT.

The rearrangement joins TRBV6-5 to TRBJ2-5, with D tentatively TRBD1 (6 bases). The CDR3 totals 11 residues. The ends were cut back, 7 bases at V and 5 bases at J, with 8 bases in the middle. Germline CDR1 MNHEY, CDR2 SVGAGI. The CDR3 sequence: CASTRGETQYF. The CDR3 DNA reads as TGTGCCAGCACCAGGGGTGAGACCCAGTACTTC.

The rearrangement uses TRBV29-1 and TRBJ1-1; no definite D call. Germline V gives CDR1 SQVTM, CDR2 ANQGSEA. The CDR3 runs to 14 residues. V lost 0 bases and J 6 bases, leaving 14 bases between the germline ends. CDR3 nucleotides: TGCAGCGTTGAAGAGGGGTGGTATCGGTCTGAAGCTTTCTTT. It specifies CSVEEGWYRSEAFF.

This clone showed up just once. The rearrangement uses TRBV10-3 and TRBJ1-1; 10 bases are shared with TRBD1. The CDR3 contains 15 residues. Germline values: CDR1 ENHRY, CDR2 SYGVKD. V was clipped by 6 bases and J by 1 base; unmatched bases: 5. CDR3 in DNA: TGTGCCATCAGCGGACAGGGGGTGACGAACACTGAAGCTTTCTTT. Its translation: CAISGQGVTNTEAFF.

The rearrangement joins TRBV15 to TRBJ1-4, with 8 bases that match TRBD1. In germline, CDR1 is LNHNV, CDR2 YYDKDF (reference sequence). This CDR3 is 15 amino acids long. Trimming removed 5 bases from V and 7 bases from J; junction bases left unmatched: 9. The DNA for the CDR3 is TGTGCCACCAGCCCAAAGGGAACAGGGGGTGAAAAACTGTTTTTT. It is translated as CATSPKGTGGEKLFF.

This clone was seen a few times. The CDR3 DNA follows: TGTGCCAGCAGTCCGACTAGCGGAGCATACAATGAGCAGTTCTTC. This codes for CASSPTSGAYNEQFF. The rearrangement joins TRBV27 to TRBJ2-1; 9 nucleotides agree with TRBD2. Trimming at V came to 5 bases and at J to 4 bases, leaving 6 bases not matched to a gene. The length of the CDR3 is 15 residues. The germline gives CDR1 MNHEY, CDR2 SMNVEV (reference sequence).

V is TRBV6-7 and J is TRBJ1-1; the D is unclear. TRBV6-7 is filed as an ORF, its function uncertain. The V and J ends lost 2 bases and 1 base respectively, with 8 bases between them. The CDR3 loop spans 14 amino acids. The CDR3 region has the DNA TGTGCCAGCAGTTACCCAGACGGGAACACTGAAGCTTTCTTT. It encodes CASSYPDGNTEAFF.